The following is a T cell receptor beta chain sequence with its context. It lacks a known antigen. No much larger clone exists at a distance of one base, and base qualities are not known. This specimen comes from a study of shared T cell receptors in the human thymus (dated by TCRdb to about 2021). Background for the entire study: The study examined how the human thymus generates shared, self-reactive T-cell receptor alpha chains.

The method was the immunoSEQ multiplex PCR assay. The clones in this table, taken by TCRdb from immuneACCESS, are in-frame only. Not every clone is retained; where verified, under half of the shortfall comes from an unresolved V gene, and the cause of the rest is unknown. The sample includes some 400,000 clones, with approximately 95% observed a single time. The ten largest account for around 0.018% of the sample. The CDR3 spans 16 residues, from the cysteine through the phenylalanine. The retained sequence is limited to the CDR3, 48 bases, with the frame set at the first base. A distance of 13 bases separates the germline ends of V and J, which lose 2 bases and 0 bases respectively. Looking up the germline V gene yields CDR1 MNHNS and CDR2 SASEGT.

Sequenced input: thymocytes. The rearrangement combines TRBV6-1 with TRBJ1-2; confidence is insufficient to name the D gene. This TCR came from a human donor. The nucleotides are TGTGCCAGCAGTGAATACCCCGGGTTTCCTAACTATGGCTACACCTTC. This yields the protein CASSEYPGFPNYGYTF.